Below, 29 T cell receptor beta chains from the same sample are listed, as sequenced in a study of glioma-infiltrating T cells. TCR alpha and beta CDR3 regions were amplified from RNA using iRepertoire nested multiplex PCR. Each CDR3 protein gets one entry after TCRdb re-called the multiplex PCR reads with MiXCR. This sample yields about 180,000 distinct CDR3 sequences, of which roughly two fifths are seen a single time; roughly 5.4% belongs to the top ten. Input material: glioma tissue, nonneoplastic brain tissue, or PBMCs (not recorded which). All receptors derive from a human donor with low-grade glioma or glioblastoma, undergoing nonglioma brain surgery, or in good health (not recorded which).

This chain joins TRBV5-1 and TRBJ2-1; 7 bases line up with TRBD2. CDR1 is SGHRS and CDR2 is YFSETQ in the germline V gene. The J segment lost 5 bases and the V segment lost 1 base, leaving 6 bases of the junction unmatched. This CDR3 region has 15 residues. CDR3 residues: CASSLILGRDNEQFF. The DNA for the CDR3 is TGCGCCAGCAGCTTGATTTTAGGGAGGGACAATGAGCAGTTCTTC.

As concerns this clonotype: A read error is possible here, since a much larger clone lies one base away. The chain joins TRBV20-1 to TRBJ2-1, with a possible D match to TRBD2 (6 bases). CDR1 is DFQATT, CDR2 SNEGSKA, per germline (reference sequence). V lost 0 bases and J 14 bases, leaving 17 bases between the germline ends. CDR3 length: 13 amino acids. The CDR3 DNA follows: TGCAGTGCTAGAGATCTGGCAATAGGGGAGGAGTTCTTC. Protein sequence: CSARDLAIGEEFF.

This clonotype was counted a single time. A single base separates this from a much larger clone, so it may be a read error. The V call is TRBV12-3 or TRBV12-4, the J call TRBJ1-1; D is ambiguous. With 2 bases removed from V and 8 bases from J, the gap between germline ends came to 6 bases. The CDR3 covers 11 residues. The CDR3 is CASSLKHEAFF. In DNA form, the CDR3 reads TGTGCCAGCAGTTTAAAACACGAAGCTTTCTTT.

This clonotype was observed many times. This rearrangement joins TRBV20-1 to TRBJ2-1; D is ambiguous. The V gene lost 4 bases and the J gene lost 1 base, with 11 bases spanning the gap. In germline, CDR1 is DFQATT, CDR2 SNEGSKA (reference sequence). CDR3 length equals 14 residues. This CDR3 is CSAKTPPSYNEQFF. CDR3 DNA: TGCAGTGCTAAGACTCCTCCGTCCTACAATGAGCAGTTCTTC.

This clonotype has just a few counts. V is TRBV19 and J is TRBJ2-3; D is undetermined. V lost 3 bases and J 3 bases, leaving 4 bases between the germline ends. CDR1 is LNHDA, CDR2 SQIVND, per germline (reference sequence). The CDR3 sequence is 12 residues long. The CDR3 reads CASSMGTDTQYF. CDR3 DNA: TGTGCCAGTAGTATGGGGACAGATACGCAGTATTTT.

This clonotype appeared a few times. The gene calls are TRBV5-1 and TRBJ2-3; TRBD2 agrees at 7 bases. The CDR3 runs to 16 residues. V was clipped by 1 base and J by 4 bases; unmatched bases: 9. Looked up from germline, CDR1 is SGHRS and CDR2 is YFSETQ. This CDR3 is CASSLNGREPADTQYF. In DNA form, the CDR3 reads TGCGCCAGCAGCTTGAACGGGCGGGAGCCGGCAGATACGCAGTATTTT.

This clonotype came up a few times. V is TRBV19 and J is TRBJ2-1, with D uncertain. The CDR3 runs 14 residues. The V end lost 3 bases, the J end lost 2 bases, and 8 bases lay between the germline ends. In germline, CDR1 is LNHDA, CDR2 SQIVND (reference sequence). CDR3 sequence reads: CASSMRITYNEQFF. The CDR3 region has the DNA TGTGCCAGTAGTATGCGGATAACCTACAATGAGCAGTTCTTC. Full variable domain (missing parts from reference TRBV19 and TRBJ2-1): DGGITQSPKYLFRKEGQNVTLSCEQNLNHDAMYWYRQDPGQGLRLIYYSQIVNDFQKGDIAEGYSVSREKKESFPLTVTSAQKNPTAFYLCASSMRITYNEQFFGPGTRLTVL.

Details on this clonotype: A read error may account for a junction end that differs from germline. This chain joins TRBV10-3 and TRBJ1-5; TRBD1 might be the D (6 bases). Germline V gives CDR1 ENHRY, CDR2 SYGVKD. The CDR3 loop spans 15 amino acids. The CDR3 bases are TGTGCCTCCAAAGGGGGGGGATATAGCAATCAGCACCAGCATTTT. Its translation is CASKGGGYSNQHQHF.

This clonotype was recorded many times. The chain recombines TRBV20-1 with TRBJ1-1; 7 bases are shared with TRBD1. The V and J ends lost 5 bases and 5 bases, in that order; junction bases with no gene match: 11. The CDR3 runs to 14 residues. The germline CDR1 and CDR2 sequences are DFQATT and SNEGSKA (reference sequence). In DNA, the CDR3 is TGCAGTGCTCGGAGACAGGGTTTGATGACTGAAGCTTTCTTT. It yields the protein CSARRQGLMTEAFF.

This clonotype was counted ten times or more. J is TRBJ2-3 and V is TRBV7-9; D gene uncertain. This CDR3 is 14 amino acids long. The germline gives CDR1 SEHNR, CDR2 FQNEAQ (reference sequence). V was clipped by 1 base and J by 2 bases, with 7 bases between them. The CDR3 loop reads CASSLGLDTDTQYF. CDR3 DNA: TGTGCCAGCAGCTTAGGCCTGGACACAGATACGCAGTATTTT.

J is TRBJ1-5 and V is TRBV28; D perhaps matches TRBD1 (6 bases). Germline CDR1 reads MDHEN; CDR2 reads SYDVKM. The CDR3 length is 15 residues. CDR3 residues: CASLNRESSNQPQHF. The CDR3 DNA follows: TGTGCAAGCCTTAACAGGGAGAGTAGCAATCAGCCCCAGCATTTT.

The chain couples TRBV7-9 to TRBJ2-5, with 9 bases fitting TRBD2. This CDR3 has 14 residues. V lost 7 bases, J lost 2 bases, and 5 bases stayed unmatched. Germline V lookup: CDR1 SEHNR, CDR2 FQNEAQ (reference sequence). CDR3 DNA: TGTGCCAGCAACGGACTAGCGCCTCAAGAGACCCAGTACTTC. Protein product: CASNGLAPQETQYF.

This clonotype has a single count. The chain recombines TRBV14 with TRBJ2-7; 10 bases are a match to TRBD2. Germline-derived CDR1 and CDR2 are SGHDN and FVKESK. This CDR3 contains 16 residues. V shed 3 bases and J 2 bases; nucleotides not matched to a gene: 7. The CDR3 here is CASSQGTSDRPYEQYF. Written as DNA, the CDR3 is TGTGCCAGCAGCCAGGGGACTAGCGACAGACCCTACGAGCAGTACTTC.

Turning to this clonotype: At one end the junction does not follow the germline gene, possibly because of a read error. V is TRBV20-1 and J is TRBJ2-3; D might be TRBD1 or TRBD2, each matching 5 bases. This CDR3 has 15 amino acids. Germline lookup yields CDR1 DFQATT and CDR2 SNEGSKA (reference sequence). CDR3 residues: CSARDQRGRTGTQYF. The CDR3 DNA reads TGCAGTGCTAGAGATCAAAGAGGGCGCACAGGTACGCAGTATTTT.

The chain recombines TRBV6-2 or TRBV6-3 with TRBJ2-7; 15 positions match TRBD2. CDR3 length: 19 amino acids. V shed 6 bases and J 7 bases; nucleotides not matched to a gene: 19. Germline V gene data show CDR1 as MNHEY and CDR2 as SVGEGT. The CDR3 spells CASSRPSGLAGGTFYEQYF. DNA for the CDR3: TGTGCCAGCAGCCGACCGTCGGGACTAGCGGGAGGAACTTTTTATGAGCAGTACTTC.

This clonotype was counted between two and nine times. The chain recombines TRBV19 with TRBJ2-7; D perhaps matches TRBD2 (6 bases). CDR3 length: 14 residues. V lost 3 bases and J lost 6, with 15 bases in between. The germline CDR1 and CDR2 sequences are LNHDA and SQIVND (reference sequence). The DNA of the CDR3 is TGTGCCAGTAGTATCGGGAGAGAGTATGCCGAGCAGTACTTC. Its protein is CASSIGREYAEQYF.

Regarding this clonotype: This may come from a read error, since a much larger clone is one base off. CDR3 DNA: TGCAGTGGCTCCACTCTACGGACTAGCGGGAGGAGGGGGGAGACCCAGTACTTC. Translation gives CSGSTLRTSGRRGETQYF. This chain connects TRBV20-1 to TRBJ2-5, with 14 bases identical to TRBD2. Looked up from germline, CDR1 is DFQATT and CDR2 is SNEGSKA (reference sequence). J was trimmed by 5 bases and V by 7 bases; bases with no gene match: 18. The CDR3 is 18 amino acids.

V and J are TRBV2 and TRBJ1-4, with a possible D match to TRBD1 (5 bases). Trimming removed 8 bases from V and 12 bases from J, with 13 bases in between. The CDR3 extends over 11 amino acids. Germline lookup yields CDR1 SNHLY and CDR2 FYNNEI. CDR3 coding DNA: TGTGCCAGCGGAGGAGGGGTTGAACTGTTTTTT. Translating gives CASGGGVELFF.

As to this clonotype: Without the conserved terminal phenylalanine or tryptophan, this CDR3 likely stems from a read error. The chain carries TRBV20-1 and TRBJ1-1, with 7 bases fitting TRBD1. Looked up from germline, CDR1 is DFQATT and CDR2 is SNEGSKA (reference sequence). The trim removed 0 bases at V and 2 bases at J, leaving 9 bases unmatched. The CDR3 is 16 residues long. CDR3 sequence reads: CSARDLRTGENTEAFS. The DNA of the CDR3 is TGCAGTGCTAGAGATCTTAGAACAGGGGAAAACACTGAAGCTTTCTCT.

The chain is built from TRBV3-1 and TRBJ2-4; no reliable D call. Germline V gene sequence: CDR1 LGHDT, CDR2 YNNKEL (reference sequence). The CDR3 runs to 13 residues. V shed 2 bases and J shed 3 bases, with 5 bases lying between them. This chain's CDR3 is CASSQLDKNIQYF. Written as DNA, the CDR3 is TGTGCCAGCAGCCAACTCGACAAAAACATTCAGTACTTC.

This clonotype was recorded a few times. V usage is TRBV7-6 and J usage is TRBJ2-2; weak D call: TRBD2 (6 bases). The length of the CDR3 is 15 residues. Trimming pared 7 bases from V and 5 bases from J, leaving 17 bases between. Germline lookup yields CDR1 SGHVS and CDR2 FNYEAQ. CDR3 bases: TGTGCCAGCACCATAGCGGACGTGAGAACCGGGGAGCTGTTTTTT. Translated, it gives CASTIADVRTGELFF. Filled out from reference TRBV7-6 and TRBJ2-2, the complete variable domain reads GAGVSQSPRYKVTKRGQDVALRCDPISGHVSLYWYRQALGQGPEFLTYFNYEAQQDKSGLPNDRFSAERPEGSISTLTIQRTEQRDSAMYRCASTIADVRTGELFFGEGSRLTVL.

This clonotype was picked up many times. The rearrangement links TRBV28 to TRBJ2-7; perhaps TRBD1 as D (6 bases). Germline-derived CDR1 and CDR2 are MDHEN and SYDVKM. The CDR3 runs to 12 residues. The CDR3 nucleotides read TGTGCAGCAGGGGTAGGGTACTACGAGCAGTACTTC. Translation: CAAGVGYYEQYF.

J is TRBJ2-1 and V is TRBV12-3 or TRBV12-4; maybe TRBD2 (5 bases). With 6 bases removed from V and 5 bases from J, the gap between germline ends came to 14 bases. CDR3 length: 14 amino acids. CDR3 sequence: CASRPLADNNEQFF. CDR3 DNA sequence: TGTGCCAGCAGACCCCTAGCCGATAACAATGAGCAGTTCTTC.

A note on this clonotype: A much larger clone differs from this one at a single base, so this may be a read error. The rearrangement links TRBV6-6 to TRBJ2-5; 14 bases align to TRBD2. CDR3 length: 14 residues. Germline CDR1 and CDR2: MNHNY and SVGAGI (reference sequence). The CDR3 DNA reads as TGTGACACCGGGACTAGCGGGAGTACGGAGACCCAGTACTTC. Translated: CDTGTSGSTETQYF.

This clonotype showed up many times. The rearrangement joins TRBV25-1 to TRBJ1-1; maybe TRBD1 (6 bases). The CDR3 length is 16 residues. Germline CDR1 reads MGHDK; CDR2 reads SYGVNS. Trimming removed 2 bases from V and 1 base from J, with 14 bases in between. This CDR3 reads CASSERMIQGNTEAFF. In nucleotides, the CDR3 is TGTGCCAGCAGTGAAAGGATGATACAGGGGAACACTGAAGCTTTCTTT.

This clonotype has ten or more counts. The V gene is TRBV15, the J gene TRBJ1-2, with 7 bases matching TRBD1. J lost 3 bases, V lost 1 base, and 2 bases had no gene match. The CDR3 runs 14 residues. CDR1 is LNHNV and CDR2 is YYDKDF in the germline V gene (reference sequence). The CDR3 DNA follows: TGTGCCACCAGCAGAGGACAGGGAGACTATGGCTACACCTTC. It specifies CATSRGQGDYGYTF.

This clonotype was counted ten times or more. The chain combines TRBV6-1 with TRBJ2-5; TRBD2 matches 7 bases. Trimming took 4 bases from V and 5 from J; bases not matched to a gene: 7. The CDR3 totals 14 residues. In germline, CDR1 is MNHNS, CDR2 SASEGT. CDR3 sequence reads: CASSVGRAKETQYF. As DNA, the CDR3 is TGTGCCAGCAGTGTAGGGAGGGCCAAGGAGACCCAGTACTTC.

Concerning this clonotype itself: This may arise from a read error, as a much more abundant clone is one base away. The CDR3 loop is CASSLWDMTRMGYTF. CDR3 DNA: TGTGCCAGCAGTTTATGGGACATGACCAGGATGGGCTACACCTTC. The chain couples TRBV28 to TRBJ1-2, with a possible D match to TRBD1 (5 bases). Trimming cost V 0 bases and J 8 bases, with 16 bases left between them. The CDR3 covers 15 residues. Germline CDR1 MDHEN, CDR2 SYDVKM.

The sample holds a few counts of this clonotype. This rearrangement joins TRBV19 to TRBJ2-5; possibly TRBD1 for D (6 bases). The CDR3 contains 14 residues. Germline lookup yields CDR1 LNHDA and CDR2 SQIVND (reference sequence). V lost 6 bases and J 5 bases, leaving 16 bases between the germline ends. The CDR3 protein is CASRSSRGRETQYF. DNA of the CDR3: TGTGCCAGTAGATCGAGCAGGGGTCGGGAGACCCAGTACTTC. Supplemented by reference TRBV19 and TRBJ2-5, the full variable domain reads DGGITQSPKYLFRKEGQNVTLSCEQNLNHDAMYWYRQDPGQGLRLIYYSQIVNDFQKGDIAEGYSVSREKKESFPLTVTSAQKNPTAFYLCASRSSRGRETQYFGPGTRLLVL.